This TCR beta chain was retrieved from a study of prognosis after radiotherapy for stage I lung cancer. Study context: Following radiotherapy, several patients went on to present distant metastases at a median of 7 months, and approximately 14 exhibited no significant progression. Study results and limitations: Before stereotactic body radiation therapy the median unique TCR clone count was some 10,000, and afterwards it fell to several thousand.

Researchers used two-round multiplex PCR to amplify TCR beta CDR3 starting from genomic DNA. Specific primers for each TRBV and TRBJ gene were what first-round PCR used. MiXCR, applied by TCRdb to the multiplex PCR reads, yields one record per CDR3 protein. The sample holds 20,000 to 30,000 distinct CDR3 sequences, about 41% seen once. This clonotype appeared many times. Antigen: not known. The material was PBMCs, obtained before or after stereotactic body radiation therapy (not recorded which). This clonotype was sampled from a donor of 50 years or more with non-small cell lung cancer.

The CDR3 DNA reads as TGTGCCAGCAGCTTAGCGGGGCTCCCCCCGGGGGGTACGCAGTATTTT. Encoded protein: CASSLAGLPPGGTQYF. The gene calls are TRBV7-6 and TRBJ2-3, with TRBD2 matching over 7 bases. With V trimmed by 0 bases and J by 8 bases, 11 bases remained unmatched. This CDR3 is 16 amino acids long. The germline V gene encodes CDR1 SGHVS and CDR2 FNYEAQ.